This TCR beta chain was sequenced during a study of regulatory T cells in long-lasting Graves disease. This clonotype was detected a few times. The antigen is undetermined. Time point given: persistent/refractory GD, antithyroid drugs over 5 years with positive TRAb. PBMC RNA served as the TCR library source. An endocrinology department located in Xi'an, China, was where the patients came from. The CDR3 contains 15 residues. The V and J ends lost 2 bases and 0 bases respectively, with 10 bases between them. The germline V gene has CDR1 DFQATT and CDR2 SNEGSKA (reference sequence). Study conclusions and caveats: When disease was persistent, TRBV28, TRBJ1-2 and TRBJ2-5 were the favored segments. Newly diagnosed patients had higher TCR diversity than persistent Graves' patients did.

Building the TCR beta libraries relied on iRepertoire HTBI primers, and CDR3 regions underwent Arm-PCR. MiXCR was run by TCRdb on the multiplex PCR reads, yielding one entry per CDR3 protein. Of some 430,000 distinct CDR3 sequences listed, around a fifth are singletons. Source: peripheral blood mononuclear cells (PBMCs), taken when the disease was refractory, from a patient treated with antithyroid drugs. J is TRBJ2-2 and V is TRBV20-1; a weak D match, TRBD2 (5 bases). This receptor was taken from a female donor with Graves disease. The chain's CDR3 is CSARLAEANTGELFF. CDR3 nucleotide sequence: TGCAGTGCTAGACTAGCAGAGGCGAACACCGGGGAGCTGTTTTTT.